The clone carrying this T cell receptor (beta chain) was detected only a few times. These data are taken from a study of T cells in Graves' hyperthyroidism and ophthalmopathy. The TCR beta CDR3 regions underwent amplification using RNA transcripts as the source. During a first-round RT-PCR of the TCR CDR3, the HTBI primer set was used. MiXCR, applied by TCRdb to the multiplex PCR reads, yields one record per CDR3 protein. The sample contains fewer than 700,000 distinct CDR3 sequences, roughly 16% of which appear only once. The hyperthyroidism patients had all been newly diagnosed, and their disease duration was under 2 months. Their ages ranged from 18 to 65 years. The CDR3 consists of 16 residues. CDR1 is SGDLS and CDR2 is YYNGEE in the germline V gene. V shed 4 bases, J shed 8 bases, and the junction held 8 bases outside the gene matches.

V is TRBV9 and J is TRBJ2-1; 14 bases match TRBD2. Source material: blood. The source is a woman in her thirties with Graves' hyperthyroidism. Here the CDR3 reads CASSPRLAGGDYEQFF. CDR3 coding DNA: TGTGCCAGCAGCCCACGACTAGCGGGAGGGGACTATGAGCAGTTCTTC.